These 9 T cell receptor beta chains were all obtained from the same sample, sequenced in a study of blood T cell repertoires in COVID-19. Produced via immunoSEQ multiplex PCR; TCRdb's table is partial and in-frame only. The sample lists roughly 130,000 clones, 80% to 90% occurring once. Sequencing was performed on peripheral blood. The receptor set was obtained from a woman aged 55-70 years with acute or convalescent COVID-19.

This clone has just a few counts. The rearrangement links TRBV14 to TRBJ1-2; the D gene is possibly TRBD1 (5 bases). V lost 5 bases to trimming and J lost 5 bases, with 15 bases between them. Germline V gene lookup returns CDR1 SGHDN and CDR2 FVKESK. The CDR3 sequence is 14 residues long. The CDR3, as DNA: TGTGCCAGCAGCTCTAACAAGGGGCCATATGGCTACACCTTC. This sequence encodes CASSSNKGPYGYTF.

In this sample, this clone turned up once. The V gene is TRBV19, the J gene TRBJ2-1, with a possible D match to TRBD2 (6 bases). Germline CDR1 LNHDA, CDR2 SQIVND (reference sequence). V lost 9 bases and J 6 bases, leaving 21 bases between the germline ends. The CDR3 consists of 15 residues. CDR3 sequence reads: CASRRVAGLSNEQFF. CDR3 sequence (DNA): TGTGCCAGCCGGAGGGTAGCCGGTTTATCCAATGAGCAGTTCTTC.

CDR3 loop: CASSFSGTGAPGELFF. CDR3 DNA: TGTGCCAGCAGTTTTTCCGGGACAGGGGCCCCCGGGGAGCTGTTTTTT. J is TRBJ2-2 and V is TRBV27, with 10 bases matching TRBD1. V dropped 3 bases and J dropped 6; count of bases not matched to a gene: 7. This CDR3 has 16 amino acids. Germline values: CDR1 MNHEY, CDR2 SMNVEV (reference sequence).

This clone showed up just a few times. The rearrangement links TRBV12-3 or TRBV12-4 to TRBJ2-5; 8 bases map to TRBD1. The ends lost 6 bases at V and 6 bases at J; junction bases unmatched: 6. This CDR3 is built from 13 residues. This chain's CDR3 is CASSSDRGQTQYF. As DNA, the CDR3 is TGTGCCAGCAGCTCCGACAGGGGTCAGACCCAGTACTTC.

The chain recombines TRBV7-3 with TRBJ1-5; D is uncertain. The CDR3 contains 18 residues. From germline, CDR1 is SGHTA and CDR2 FQGTGA. The germline V and J ends were trimmed by 0 bases and 0 bases, with 15 bases remaining between them. The DNA of the CDR3 is TGTGCCAGCAGCTTAACGACATCCACACCTTATAGCAATCAGCCCCAGCATTTT. Its translation is CASSLTTSTPYSNQPQHF. The full variable domain, its missing parts supplied by reference TRBV7-3 and TRBJ1-5, is GAGVSQTPSNKVTEKGKYVELRCDPISGHTALYWYRQSLGQGPEFLIYFQGTGAADDSGLPNDRFFAVRPEGSVSTLKIQRTERGDSAVYLCASSLTTSTPYSNQPQHFGDGTRLSIL.

Only a few counts were recorded for this clone. The chain uses TRBV5-5 and TRBJ2-7; D may be TRBD2 (5 bases). Between the trimmed V and J ends, which lost 0 bases and 6 bases, there was a span of 13 bases. Germline CDR1 is SGHKS and CDR2 is YYEKEE (reference sequence). CDR3 length equals 14 residues. The CDR3 nucleotides read TGTGCCAGCAGCTTGGCGGCTAGCCGGGCCGAGCAGTACGTC. Translated: CASSLAASRAEQYV.

The rearrangement links TRBV28 to TRBJ1-6; D is unresolved. CDR1 is MDHEN, CDR2 SYDVKM, per germline. Between the trimmed V and J ends, which lost 2 bases and 10 bases, there was a span of 9 bases. The CDR3 runs 13 residues. Here the CDR3 reads CASSLPPPSPLHF. The CDR3 region has the DNA TGTGCCAGCAGTTTACCCCCCCCGTCACCCCTCCACTTT. Full variable domain (remainder filled in from reference TRBV28 and TRBJ1-6): DVKVTQSSRYLVKRTGEKVFLECVQDMDHENMFWYRQDPGLGLRLIYFSYDVKMKEKGDIPEGYSVSREKKERFSLILESASTNQTSMYLCASSLPPPSPLHFGNGTRLTVT.

This chain connects TRBV5-1 to TRBJ1-1; D perhaps matches TRBD1 (5 bases). CDR1 is SGHRS and CDR2 is YFSETQ in the germline V gene. V gave up 4 bases and J gave up 0 bases, with 10 bases separating them. This CDR3 has 14 residues. CDR3 coding DNA: TGCGCCAGCAGCGGGGCGGGGGTGAACACTGAAGCTTTCTTT. Protein sequence: CASSGAGVNTEAFF.

This chain links TRBV19 with TRBJ1-5, with 9 bases aligning to TRBD1. The CDR3 is 14 residues long. Trimming removed 7 bases from V and 6 bases from J; junction bases left unmatched: 7. The germline V gene has CDR1 LNHDA and CDR2 SQIVND (reference sequence). The DNA of the CDR3 is TGTGCCAGTACCGGGACAGGGAACGGTCAGCCCCAGCATTTT. Residues: CASTGTGNGQPQHF.